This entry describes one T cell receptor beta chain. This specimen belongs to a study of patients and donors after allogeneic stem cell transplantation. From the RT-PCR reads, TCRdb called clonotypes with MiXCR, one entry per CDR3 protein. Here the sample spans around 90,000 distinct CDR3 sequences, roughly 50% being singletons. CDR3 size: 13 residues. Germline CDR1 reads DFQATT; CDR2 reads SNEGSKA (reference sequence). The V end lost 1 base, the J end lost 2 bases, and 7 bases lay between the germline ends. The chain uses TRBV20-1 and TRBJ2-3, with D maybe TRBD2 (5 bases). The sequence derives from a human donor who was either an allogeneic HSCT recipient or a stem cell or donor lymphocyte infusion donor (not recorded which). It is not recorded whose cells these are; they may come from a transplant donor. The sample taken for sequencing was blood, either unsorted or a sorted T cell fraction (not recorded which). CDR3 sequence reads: CSARGLPTDTQYF. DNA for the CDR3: TGCAGTGCTAGAGGACTACCCACAGATACGCAGTATTTT.